This T cell receptor (beta chain) was sequenced during a study of blood T cells in healthy people across ages. Regarding the study as a whole: Comparison with aged donors showed that long-lived donors had more naive CD4+ cells and higher diversity. Older individuals had lower TCR beta diversity per million T cells (the decline was roughly linear).

Through a sample-barcoded 5' primer and a J-beta primer mix, a second PCR was run for roughly 6 to 11 cycles. TCRdb used MiXCR to reprocess the 5' RACE reads, holding one entry per CDR3 protein. The sample comprises 1.5 million or so distinct CDR3 sequences, 42% of which are singletons, and under 8% rests with the top ten. On this clonotype: Antigen specificity is unknown.

CDR1 and CDR2 from the germline V gene are DFQATT and SNEGSKA (reference sequence). The length of the CDR3 is 13 residues. Healthy Caucasian individuals from Russia aged about 6 to 95 were enrolled as donors. The clonotype originates from a woman younger than 30 in good health. The specimen sequenced was blood. V usage is TRBV20-1 and J usage is TRBJ2-7; tentative D call: TRBD2 (6 bases). The tail of the sequence fits TRBJ2-5 better, so the J call may be wrong. CDR3 DNA: TGCAGTGCTGGGGAGGTAGCGAAGGAGACCCAGTACTTC. This encodes CSAGEVAKETQYF.